Listed here are 30 T cell receptor beta chains from one sample, sequenced in a study of identical twins. TCRdb recomputed calls from the 5' RACE reads with MiXCR, one row per CDR3 protein. The profile shows 420,000 or so distinct CDR3 sequences, approximately 17% of them singletons. The sequenced sample consisted of naive T cells sorted from blood. These receptors were collected from a man in his fifties or sixties in good health.

DNA for the CDR3: TGTGCCAGCCAGGCTTCCTCCTACGAGCAGTACTTC. Translation gives CASQASSYEQYF. The V gene is TRBV28, the J gene TRBJ2-7, with D uncertain. The CDR3 loop spans 12 amino acids. Deletions cut 8 bases from V and 0 bases from J, with 8 bases between. Germline lookup yields CDR1 MDHEN and CDR2 SYDVKM. Based on the CDR3 plus reference TRBV28 and TRBJ2-7, the full variable domain is DVKVTQSSRYLVKRTGEKVFLECVQDMDHENMFWYRQDPGLGLRLIYFSYDVKMKEKGDIPEGYSVSREKKERFSLILESASTNQTSMYLCASQASSYEQYFGPGTRLTVT.

The CDR3: CASSLQTTSGSYNEQFF. CDR3 nucleotide sequence: TGTGCCAGCAGCCTACAGACAACTAGCGGGAGCTACAATGAGCAGTTCTTC. The gene calls are TRBV6-1 and TRBJ2-1; 11 bases are shared with TRBD2. The CDR3 loop spans 17 amino acids. Germline V CDR1 and CDR2: MNHNS, SASEGT. The V gene end was trimmed by 6 bases and the J gene end by 3 bases; junction bases not matched to a gene: 10.

J is TRBJ2-7 and V is TRBV6-2 or TRBV6-3, with TRBD2 matching 9 bases. The trim removed 6 bases at V and 3 bases at J, leaving 0 bases unmatched. Germline V CDR1 and CDR2: MNHEY, SVGEGT. This CDR3 has 12 amino acids. CDR3 sequence reads: CASRREGYEQYF. DNA of the CDR3: TGTGCCAGCAGGCGGGAGGGCTACGAGCAGTACTTC.

This clonotype came up a few times. This rearrangement joins TRBV7-8 to TRBJ1-4; perhaps TRBD1 as D (5 bases). Trimming took off 2 bases at V and 6 bases at J, with 10 bases between the two ends. CDR3 length equals 14 residues. The germline V gene has CDR1 SGHVS and CDR2 FQNEAQ. CDR3 in amino acids: CASSLMIGDEKLFF. Here the CDR3 DNA reads TGTGCCAGCAGCTTAATGATAGGGGATGAAAAACTGTTTTTT.

The chain carries TRBV4-2 and TRBJ1-1; D unresolved. V dropped 0 bases and J dropped 0 bases, with 14 bases sitting between them. Germline CDR1 reads LGHNA; CDR2 reads YNFKEQ. The CDR3 sequence is 17 residues long. The CDR3 DNA is TGTGCCAGCAGCCAAGATCTCCAGACGGCCATGAACACTGAAGCTTTCTTT. It specifies CASSQDLQTAMNTEAFF.

This clonotype has a handful of counts. V usage is TRBV20-1 and J usage is TRBJ2-1; TRBD2 matches at 13 bases. CDR1 is DFQATT, CDR2 SNEGSKA, per germline (reference sequence). Unmatched junction bases numbered 4, after V lost 2 bases and J lost 6 bases. The CDR3 covers 15 residues. CDR3 in DNA: TGCAGTGCTAGAAGACTAGCGGGGGGCCCCAATGAGCAGTTCTTC. Encoded protein: CSARRLAGGPNEQFF.

This clonotype has just a few counts. This sequence joins TRBV4-3 and TRBJ2-3; D ambiguous. The CDR3 length is 16 residues. The V gene's germline CDR1 is LGHNA and CDR2 YSLEER. Trimming stripped 0 bases from V and 1 base from J, with 11 bases between. The CDR3 sequence is CASSQDRAGRTDTQYF. The CDR3 bases are TGCGCCAGCAGCCAAGATCGGGCTGGACGCACAGATACGCAGTATTTT.

The chain combines TRBV5-1 with TRBJ2-7; 9 positions match TRBD2. J gave up 0 bases and V 6 bases, and 10 bases lay outside the gene matches. The CDR3 totals 16 residues. Germline loops: CDR1 SGHRS, CDR2 YFSETQ. This CDR3 is CASTQAPSGISYEQYF. The CDR3 DNA sequence: TGCGCCAGCACCCAGGCCCCTAGCGGGATCTCCTACGAGCAGTACTTC.

This clonotype was seen at least ten times. This chain joins TRBV6-5 and TRBJ2-3; TRBD2 matches 8 bases. V was clipped by 4 bases and J by 4 bases; unmatched bases: 10. Germline V CDR1 and CDR2: MNHEY, SVGAGI. CDR3 size: 16 residues. CDR3: CASSSFRGGSSDTQYF. In nucleotides, the CDR3 is TGTGCCAGCAGTTCGTTTCGGGGGGGCAGTTCAGATACGCAGTATTTT.

This clonotype was seen once. The rearrangement joins TRBV5-1 to TRBJ2-1; 12 positions agree with TRBD2. Germline V CDR1 and CDR2: SGHRS, YFSETQ. CDR3 length equals 15 residues. V shed 3 bases, J shed 7 bases, and the junction held 5 bases outside the gene matches. The CDR3 region has the DNA TGCGCCAGCAGCTACCTAGCGGGAGGGCGAAATGAGCAGTTCTTC. Translated, it gives CASSYLAGGRNEQFF. The variable domain in full, with the rest retrieved from reference TRBV5-1 and TRBJ2-1, is KAGVTQTPRYLIKTRGQQVTLSCSPISGHRSVSWYQQTPGQGLQFLFEYFSETQRNKGNFPGRFSGRQFSNSRSEMNVSTLELGDSALYLCASSYLAGGRNEQFFGPGTRLTVL.

The J gene is TRBJ2-5, the V gene TRBV5-5; either TRBD1 or TRBD2 may fit D (6 bases each). The CDR3 totals 17 residues. Germline lookup yields CDR1 SGHKS and CDR2 YYEKEE (reference sequence). Trimming left V 3 bases short and J 4 bases short, with 22 bases between. CDR3 bases: TGTGCCAGCAGCTACGCAAAGGGGCGGGACACTGGAGAGACCCAGTACTTC. The encoded protein is CASSYAKGRDTGETQYF.

This clonotype was seen more than once but under ten times. V is TRBV11-1 and J is TRBJ2-7, with 7 bases fitting TRBD1. Germline trimming cut 3 bases from V and 2 bases from J; bases unmatched to any gene: 4. Germline CDR1 and CDR2: SGHAT and FQDESV (reference sequence). The CDR3 is 14 amino acids. As DNA, the CDR3 is TGTGCCAGCAGCTTTCTCGACAGGGCCTACGAGCAGTACTTC. Encoded protein: CASSFLDRAYEQYF.

The chain joins TRBV6-2 or TRBV6-3 to TRBJ2-5, with 8 bases that match TRBD2. V was clipped by 2 bases and J by 3 bases; unmatched bases: 8. There are 16 residues in the CDR3. Germline loops: CDR1 MNHEY, CDR2 SVGEGT. The CDR3 sequence is CASSYELRGAEETQYF. CDR3 DNA: TGTGCCAGCAGTTACGAGTTGCGGGGGGCCGAAGAGACCCAGTACTTC.

In this sample, this clonotype turned up a few times. The chain couples TRBV20-1 to TRBJ2-2; 9 bases fit TRBD1. CDR3 length equals 16 residues. Germline V gives CDR1 DFQATT, CDR2 SNEGSKA (reference sequence). V was clipped by 3 bases and J by 6 bases; unmatched bases: 11. The DNA of the CDR3 is TGCAGTGCTAGTTCCCCCAAGACAGGGGGTGCCGGGGAGCTGTTTTTT. It specifies CSASSPKTGGAGELFF.

Only a few counts were recorded for this clonotype. This chain links TRBV6-5 with TRBJ1-6; 11 positions agree with TRBD1. The J segment lost 6 bases and the V segment lost 2 bases, leaving 0 bases of the junction unmatched. The CDR3 runs to 15 residues. Germline V gene sequence: CDR1 MNHEY, CDR2 SVGAGI. The CDR3 spells CASSYGTGGNSPLHF. DNA of the CDR3: TGTGCCAGCAGTTACGGGACAGGGGGTAATTCACCCCTCCACTTT.

This clonotype was detected ten times or more. CDR3 bases: TGTGCCACCAGCAGGATAGCGGGAGGTACAGATACGCAGTATTTT. This encodes CATSRIAGGTDTQYF. The genes are TRBV15 and TRBJ2-3, with 10 bases aligning to TRBD2. The junction had 3 bases not matched to a gene; V was cut back by 3 bases and J by 3 bases. This CDR3 has 15 residues. Germline V gene data show CDR1 as LNHNV and CDR2 as YYDKDF (reference sequence).

This sequence joins TRBV5-6 and TRBJ2-2, with D maybe TRBD1 (5 bases). The CDR3 consists of 17 residues. CDR1 is SGHDT, CDR2 YYEEEE, per germline. V lost 0 bases and J 0 bases, leaving 12 bases between the germline ends. The chain's CDR3 is CASSLGQLMTNTGELFF. In DNA, the CDR3 is TGTGCCAGCAGCTTGGGACAGCTAATGACGAACACCGGGGAGCTGTTTTTT.

This clonotype was detected many times. The genes are TRBV28 and TRBJ2-6; D is undetermined. This CDR3 comprises 16 residues. CDR1 and CDR2 (germline): MDHEN, SYDVKM. Deletions cut 4 bases from V and 0 bases from J, with 10 bases between. CDR3 sequence: CASSSPPPSGANVLTF. As DNA, the CDR3 is TGTGCCAGCAGTTCCCCCCCTCCCTCTGGGGCCAACGTCCTGACTTTC.

This clonotype showed up just a few times. Here the CDR3 reads CASSSSPGDYGYTF. CDR3 nucleotide sequence: TGTGCCAGCAGCTCGTCGCCGGGAGACTATGGCTACACCTTC. J is TRBJ1-2 and V is TRBV5-5; D is unclear. CDR3 length: 14 residues. Germline lookup yields CDR1 SGHKS and CDR2 YYEKEE (reference sequence). Trimming took off 3 bases at V and 3 bases at J, with 12 bases between the two ends.

This rearrangement joins TRBV10-3 to TRBJ2-2, with 9 bases aligning to TRBD1. Germline V gene sequence: CDR1 ENHRY, CDR2 SYGVKD. The CDR3 has 16 residues. With V trimmed by 4 bases and J by 1 base, 4 bases remained unmatched. The CDR3 DNA follows: TGTGCCATCAGTGCTCCGACAGGGGGGAACACCGGGGAGCTGTTTTTT. Translated: CAISAPTGGNTGELFF.

V usage is TRBV7-3 and J usage is TRBJ1-4; D remains unclear. Germline lookup yields CDR1 SGHTA and CDR2 FQGTGA. The CDR3 is 13 amino acids. The V end was cut by 4 bases, the J end by 11 bases, with 14 bases between. The CDR3 is CASSSRPGDKLFF. The CDR3 DNA sequence: TGTGCCAGCAGCTCGAGACCGGGTGACAAACTGTTTTTT. The whole variable domain, filled in from reference TRBV7-3 and TRBJ1-4, reads GAGVSQTPSNKVTEKGKYVELRCDPISGHTALYWYRQSLGQGPEFLIYFQGTGAADDSGLPNDRFFAVRPEGSVSTLKIQRTERGDSAVYLCASSSRPGDKLFFGSGTQLSVL.

This clonotype was seen only a few times. The genes are TRBV4-2 and TRBJ2-3, with 9 bases that match TRBD1. Germline V gene data show CDR1 as LGHNA and CDR2 as YNFKEQ. The CDR3 spans 16 residues. V lost 0 bases, J lost 2 bases, and 3 bases stayed unmatched. CDR3 DNA: TGTGCCAGCAGCCAAGATACAGGGGGCATCACAGATACGCAGTATTTT. Protein product: CASSQDTGGITDTQYF.

This clonotype was found many times. The rearrangement uses TRBV12-3 or TRBV12-4 and TRBJ2-4; D not resolved. Trimming shortened V by 2 bases and J by 13 bases, and 18 bases separated the two germline ends. CDR3 length: 14 amino acids. This chain's CDR3 is CASSLIAGFEEQYF. CDR3 sequence (DNA): TGTGCCAGCAGTTTAATAGCTGGTTTCGAGGAGCAGTACTTC.

This clonotype has at least ten counts. The rearrangement uses TRBV3-1 and TRBJ2-7, with D unclear. V was pared by 1 base and J by 0 bases, with 1 base between. Per the germline V gene, CDR1 is LGHDT and CDR2 is YNNKEL (reference sequence). CDR3 length: 12 residues. The CDR3 reads CASSQASYEQYF. As DNA, the CDR3 is TGTGCCAGCAGCCAAGCCTCCTACGAGCAGTACTTC.

This chain connects TRBV20-1 to TRBJ1-5; D remains ambiguous. The CDR3 consists of 14 residues. The germline V gene has CDR1 DFQATT and CDR2 SNEGSKA (reference sequence). CDR3 sequence: CSGSEAGINQPQHF. The CDR3 DNA reads TGCAGCGGTAGTGAGGCAGGAATTAATCAGCCCCAGCATTTT.

This clonotype appeared once. The genes are TRBV7-3 and TRBJ2-3; D gene ambiguous. V was cut by 5 bases and J by 6 bases, with 12 bases left in between. Germline values: CDR1 SGHTA, CDR2 FQGTGA. The CDR3 runs 13 residues. The DNA for the CDR3 is TGTGCCAGCAGCCCCCCGGCATTGGATACGCAGTATTTT. Translating gives CASSPPALDTQYF.

At least ten counts were recorded for this clonotype. The J gene is TRBJ2-1, the V gene TRBV10-3, with 16 bases fitting TRBD2. CDR1 and CDR2 (germline): ENHRY, SYGVKD. Trimming cost V 4 bases and J 7 bases; bases outside gene matches: 4. The CDR3 is 16 amino acids. The CDR3, as DNA: TGTGCCATCAGTGCACCGGGACTAGCGGGAGGGAATGAGCAGTTCTTC. Its translation is CAISAPGLAGGNEQFF.

This rearrangement joins TRBV11-2 to TRBJ1-2, with TRBD1 matching 7 bases. This CDR3 region has 14 residues. Germline assignment: CDR1 SGHAT and CDR2 FQNNGV. Trimming at V came to 5 bases and at J to 7 bases, leaving 10 bases not matched to a gene. The CDR3 DNA sequence: TGTGCCAGCAGCCCCCGTGAGGGGGCAGGTGGCTACACCTTC. Protein product: CASSPREGAGGYTF.

This sequence joins TRBV5-1 and TRBJ2-2; a weak D match, TRBD1 (6 bases). Per the germline V gene, CDR1 is SGHRS and CDR2 is YFSETQ. There are 14 residues in the CDR3. V dropped 0 bases and J dropped 4 bases, with 7 bases sitting between them. This CDR3 reads CASSLETGTGELFF. The CDR3 DNA reads as TGCGCCAGCAGCTTGGAGACAGGCACCGGGGAGCTGTTTTTT.

This chain joins TRBV11-1 and TRBJ2-5, with D unresolved. Germline CDR1 is SGHAT and CDR2 is FQDESV (reference sequence). CDR3 size: 14 residues. Trimming pared 0 bases from V and 2 bases from J, leaving 7 bases between. This chain's CDR3 is CASSLAVRQETQYF. The CDR3 nucleotides are TGTGCCAGCAGCTTAGCCGTCAGACAAGAGACCCAGTACTTC.